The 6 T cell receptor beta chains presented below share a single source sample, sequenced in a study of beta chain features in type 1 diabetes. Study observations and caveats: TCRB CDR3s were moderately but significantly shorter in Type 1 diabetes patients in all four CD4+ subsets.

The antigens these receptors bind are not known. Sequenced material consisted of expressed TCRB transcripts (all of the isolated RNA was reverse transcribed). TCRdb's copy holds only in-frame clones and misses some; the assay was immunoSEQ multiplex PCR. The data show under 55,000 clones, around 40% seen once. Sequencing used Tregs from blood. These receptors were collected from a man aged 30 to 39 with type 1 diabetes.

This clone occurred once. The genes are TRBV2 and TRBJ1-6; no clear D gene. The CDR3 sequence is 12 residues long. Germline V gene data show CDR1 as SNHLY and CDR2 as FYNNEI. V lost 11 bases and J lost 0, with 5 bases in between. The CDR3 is CAGSSYNSPLHF. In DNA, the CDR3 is TGTGCCGGGAGCTCCTATAATTCACCCCTCCACTTT. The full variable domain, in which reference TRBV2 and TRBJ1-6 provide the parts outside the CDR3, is EPEVTQTPSHQVTQMGQEVILRCVPISNHLYFYWYRQILGQKVEFLVSFYNNEISEKSEIFDDQFSVERPDGSNFTLKIRSTKLEDSAMYFCAGSSYNSPLHFGNGTRLTVT.

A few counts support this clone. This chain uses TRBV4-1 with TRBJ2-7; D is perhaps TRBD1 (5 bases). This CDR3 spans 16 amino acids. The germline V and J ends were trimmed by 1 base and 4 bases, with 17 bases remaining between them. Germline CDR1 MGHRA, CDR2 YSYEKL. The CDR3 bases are TGCGCCAGCAGCCAAGTGGACATGGGATTTCATTACGAGCAGTACTTC. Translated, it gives CASSQVDMGFHYEQYF.

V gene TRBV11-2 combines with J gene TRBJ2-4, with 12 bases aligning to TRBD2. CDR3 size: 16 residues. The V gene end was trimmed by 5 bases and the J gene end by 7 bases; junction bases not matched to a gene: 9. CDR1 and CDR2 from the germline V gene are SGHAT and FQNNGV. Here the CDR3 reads CASSPRLAGERNIQYF. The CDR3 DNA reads TGTGCCAGCAGCCCCCGACTAGCGGGAGAGCGCAACATTCAGTACTTC.

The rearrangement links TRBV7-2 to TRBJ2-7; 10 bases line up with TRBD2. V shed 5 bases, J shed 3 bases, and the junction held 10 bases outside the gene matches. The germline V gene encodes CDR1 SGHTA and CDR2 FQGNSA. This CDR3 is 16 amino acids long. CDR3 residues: CASSPSRTSGLYEQYF. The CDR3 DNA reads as TGTGCCAGCAGCCCAAGTCGGACTAGCGGACTCTACGAGCAGTACTTC.

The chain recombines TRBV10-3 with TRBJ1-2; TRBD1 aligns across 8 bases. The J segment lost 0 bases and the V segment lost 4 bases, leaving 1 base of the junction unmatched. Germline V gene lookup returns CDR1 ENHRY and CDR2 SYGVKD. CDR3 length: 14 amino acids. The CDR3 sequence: CAISGTGSNYGYTF. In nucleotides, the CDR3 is TGTGCCATCAGTGGGACAGGGTCTAACTATGGCTACACCTTC.

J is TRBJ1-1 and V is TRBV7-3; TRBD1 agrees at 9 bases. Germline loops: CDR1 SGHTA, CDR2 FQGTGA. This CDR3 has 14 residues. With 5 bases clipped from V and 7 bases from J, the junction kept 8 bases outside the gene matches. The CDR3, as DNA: TGTGCCAGCAGCCCTGTAGGGGACAGGGATGAAGCTTTCTTT. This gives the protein CASSPVGDRDEAFF. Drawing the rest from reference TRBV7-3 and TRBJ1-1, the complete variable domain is GAGVSQTPSNKVTEKGKYVELRCDPISGHTALYWYRQSLGQGPEFLIYFQGTGAADDSGLPNDRFFAVRPEGSVSTLKIQRTERGDSAVYLCASSPVGDRDEAFFGQGTRLTVV.